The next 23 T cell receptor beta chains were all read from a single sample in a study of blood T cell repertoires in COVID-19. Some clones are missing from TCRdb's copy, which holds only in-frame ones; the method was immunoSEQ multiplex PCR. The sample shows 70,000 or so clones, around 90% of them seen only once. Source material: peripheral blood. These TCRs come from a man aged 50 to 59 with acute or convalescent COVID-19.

CDR3 nucleotides: TGCGCCAGCAGGGGCATTGGGGCCAACGTCCTGACTTTC. This translates into CASRGIGANVLTF. The chain links TRBV4-3 to TRBJ2-6; D gene uncertain. V lost 6 bases to trimming and J lost 3 bases, with 6 bases between them. This CDR3 has 13 residues. Germline assignment: CDR1 LGHNA and CDR2 YSLEER.

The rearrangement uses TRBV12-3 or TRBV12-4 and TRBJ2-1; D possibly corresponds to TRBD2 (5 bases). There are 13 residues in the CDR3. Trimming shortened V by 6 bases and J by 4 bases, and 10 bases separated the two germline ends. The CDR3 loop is CASRPSGYNEQFF. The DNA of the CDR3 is TGTGCCAGCAGGCCGAGCGGTTACAATGAGCAGTTCTTC.

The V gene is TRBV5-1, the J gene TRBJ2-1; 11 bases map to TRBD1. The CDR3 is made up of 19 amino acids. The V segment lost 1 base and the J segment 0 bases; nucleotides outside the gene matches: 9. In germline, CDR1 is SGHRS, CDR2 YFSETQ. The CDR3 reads CASSLRTGGSLLSYNEQFF. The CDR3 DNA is TGCGCCAGCAGCTTGCGGACAGGGGGCTCACTCCTCTCCTACAATGAGCAGTTCTTC.

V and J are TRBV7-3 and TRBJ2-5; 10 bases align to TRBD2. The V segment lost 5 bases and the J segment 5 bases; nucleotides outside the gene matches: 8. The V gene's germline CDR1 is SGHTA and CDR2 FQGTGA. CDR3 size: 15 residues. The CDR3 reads CASSPQRGGVETQYF. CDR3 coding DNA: TGTGCCAGCAGCCCCCAGCGGGGGGGCGTGGAGACCCAGTACTTC.

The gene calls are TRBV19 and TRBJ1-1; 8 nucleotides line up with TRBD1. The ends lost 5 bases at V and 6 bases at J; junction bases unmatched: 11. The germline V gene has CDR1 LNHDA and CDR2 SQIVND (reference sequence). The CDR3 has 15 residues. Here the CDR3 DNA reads TGTGCCAGTAGTGGGGCTACAGGGGGACGGCCTGAAGCTTTCTTT. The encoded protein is CASSGATGGRPEAFF.

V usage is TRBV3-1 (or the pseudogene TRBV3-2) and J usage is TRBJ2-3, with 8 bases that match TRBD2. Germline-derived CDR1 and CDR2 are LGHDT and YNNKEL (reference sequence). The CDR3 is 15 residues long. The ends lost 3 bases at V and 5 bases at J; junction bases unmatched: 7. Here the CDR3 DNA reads TGTGCCAGCAGCCATGGGATCGGGGGGGGAGATACGCAGTATTTT. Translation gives CASSHGIGGGDTQYF.

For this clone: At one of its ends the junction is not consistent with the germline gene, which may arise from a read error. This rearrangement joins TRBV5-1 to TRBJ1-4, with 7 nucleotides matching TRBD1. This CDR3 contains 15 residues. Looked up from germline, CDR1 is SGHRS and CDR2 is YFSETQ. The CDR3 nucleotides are TGCGCCAGCAGGTTGGACCACAGGGGACATGAAAAACTGTTTTTT. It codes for CASRLDHRGHEKLFF.

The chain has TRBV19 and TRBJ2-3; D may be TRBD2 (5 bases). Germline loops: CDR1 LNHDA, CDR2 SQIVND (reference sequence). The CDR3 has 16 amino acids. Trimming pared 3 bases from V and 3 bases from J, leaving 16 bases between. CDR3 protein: CASSIYGLGRTDTQYF. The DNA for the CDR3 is TGTGCCAGTAGTATTTACGGGCTGGGGAGAACAGATACGCAGTATTTT.

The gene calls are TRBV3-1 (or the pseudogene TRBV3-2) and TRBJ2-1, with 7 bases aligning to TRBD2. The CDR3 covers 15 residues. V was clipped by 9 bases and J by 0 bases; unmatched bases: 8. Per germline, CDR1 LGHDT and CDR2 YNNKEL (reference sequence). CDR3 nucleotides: TGTGCCAGTAAGCGGTCGGGAGGCTCCTACAATGAGCAGTTCTTC. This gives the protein CASKRSGGSYNEQFF.

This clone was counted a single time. CDR3 bases: TGTGCCAGCAGCGGGGGGGGCACAGATACGCAGTATTTT. Its protein product is CASSGGGTDTQYF. The chain carries TRBV9 and TRBJ2-3; the D gene is possibly TRBD2 (6 bases). V lost 3 bases to trimming and J lost 1 base, with 6 bases between them. The CDR3 sequence is 13 residues long. Germline assignment: CDR1 SGDLS and CDR2 YYNGEE.

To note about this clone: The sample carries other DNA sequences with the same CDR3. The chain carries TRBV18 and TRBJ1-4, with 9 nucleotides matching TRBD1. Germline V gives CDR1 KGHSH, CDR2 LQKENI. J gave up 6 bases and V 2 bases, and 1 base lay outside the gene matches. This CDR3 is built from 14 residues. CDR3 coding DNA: TGTGCCAGCTCACCATGGACAGGGGATGAAAAACTGTTTTTT. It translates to CASSPWTGDEKLFF.

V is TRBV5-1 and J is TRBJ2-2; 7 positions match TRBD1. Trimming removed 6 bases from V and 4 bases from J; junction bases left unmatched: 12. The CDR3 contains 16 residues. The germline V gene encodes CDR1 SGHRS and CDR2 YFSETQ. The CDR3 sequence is CASTPSGRGTTGELFF. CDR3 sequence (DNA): TGCGCCAGCACACCCTCCGGCAGGGGGACCACCGGGGAGCTGTTTTTT.

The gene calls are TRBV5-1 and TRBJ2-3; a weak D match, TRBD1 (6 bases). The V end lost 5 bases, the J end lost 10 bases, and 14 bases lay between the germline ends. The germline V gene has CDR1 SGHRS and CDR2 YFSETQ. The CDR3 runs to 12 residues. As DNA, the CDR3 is TGCGCCAGCAGGGTGGGACACAGGCCGCAGTATTTT. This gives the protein CASRVGHRPQYF.

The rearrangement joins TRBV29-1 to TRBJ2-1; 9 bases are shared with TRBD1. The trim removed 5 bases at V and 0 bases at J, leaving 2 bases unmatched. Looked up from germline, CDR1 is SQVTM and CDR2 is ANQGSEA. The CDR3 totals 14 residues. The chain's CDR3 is CSVPDRGSYNEQFF. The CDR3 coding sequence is TGCAGCGTTCCGGACAGGGGCTCCTACAATGAGCAGTTCTTC.

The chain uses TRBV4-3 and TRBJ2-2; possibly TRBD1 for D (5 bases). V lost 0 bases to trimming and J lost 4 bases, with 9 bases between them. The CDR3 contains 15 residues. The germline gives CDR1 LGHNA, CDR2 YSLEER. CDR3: CASSQDRAVTGELFF. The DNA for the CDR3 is TGCGCCAGCAGCCAAGACAGGGCTGTCACCGGGGAGCTGTTTTTT.

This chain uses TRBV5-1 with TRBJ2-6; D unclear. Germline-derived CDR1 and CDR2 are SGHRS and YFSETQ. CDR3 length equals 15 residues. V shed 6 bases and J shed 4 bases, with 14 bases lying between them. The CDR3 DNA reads TGCGCCAGCACCGTATCTCCAGGCGGGGCCAACGTCCTGACTTTC. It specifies CASTVSPGGANVLTF.

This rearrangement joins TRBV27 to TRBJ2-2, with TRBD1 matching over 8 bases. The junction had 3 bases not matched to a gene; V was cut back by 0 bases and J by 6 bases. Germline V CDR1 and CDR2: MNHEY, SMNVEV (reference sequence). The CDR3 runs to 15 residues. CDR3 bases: TGTGCCAGCAGTTTATCGGACAGGGTGGCCGGGGAGCTGTTTTTT. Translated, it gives CASSLSDRVAGELFF.

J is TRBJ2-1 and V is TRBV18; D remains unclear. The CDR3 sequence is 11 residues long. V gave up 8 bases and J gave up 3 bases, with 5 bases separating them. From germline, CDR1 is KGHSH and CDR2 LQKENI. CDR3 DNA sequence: TGTGCCAGCACTAACTACAATGAGCAGTTCTTC. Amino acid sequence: CASTNYNEQFF.

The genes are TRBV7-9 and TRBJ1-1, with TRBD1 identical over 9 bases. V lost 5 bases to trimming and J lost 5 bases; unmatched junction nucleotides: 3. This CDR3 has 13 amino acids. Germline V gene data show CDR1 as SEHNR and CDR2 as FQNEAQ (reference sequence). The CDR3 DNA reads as TGTGCCAGCAGCCACAGGGGGCTTACTGAAGCTTTCTTT. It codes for CASSHRGLTEAFF.

CDR3 DNA: TGTGCCAGCAGCCCGACAGTGGCTAACACAGATACGCAGTATTTT. Its translation is CASSPTVANTDTQYF. This sequence joins TRBV21-1 and TRBJ2-3; TRBD1, the D gene given by the table, was not confirmed from the DNA. TRBV21-1 is a pseudogene segment. The CDR3 covers 15 residues.

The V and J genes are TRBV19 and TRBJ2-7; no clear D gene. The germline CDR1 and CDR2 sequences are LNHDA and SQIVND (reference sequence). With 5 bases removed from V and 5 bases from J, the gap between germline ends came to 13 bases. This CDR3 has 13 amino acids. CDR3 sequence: CASSPNPLNEQYF. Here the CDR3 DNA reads TGTGCCAGTAGTCCTAACCCTTTAAACGAGCAGTACTTC.

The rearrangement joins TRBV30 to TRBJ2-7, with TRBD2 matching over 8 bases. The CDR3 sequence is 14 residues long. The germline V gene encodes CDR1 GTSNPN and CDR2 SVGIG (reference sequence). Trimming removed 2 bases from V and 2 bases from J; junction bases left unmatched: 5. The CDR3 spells CAWSWASGPYEQYV. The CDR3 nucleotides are TGTGCCTGGAGTTGGGCTAGCGGGCCCTACGAGCAGTACGTC.

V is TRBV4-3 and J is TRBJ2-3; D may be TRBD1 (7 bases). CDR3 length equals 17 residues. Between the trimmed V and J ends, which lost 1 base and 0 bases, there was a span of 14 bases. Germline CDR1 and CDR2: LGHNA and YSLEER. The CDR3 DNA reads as TGCGCCAGCAGCCAAGTCGGAGGGGGCGGAAGCACAGATACGCAGTATTTT. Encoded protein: CASSQVGGGGSTDTQYF.